Sequencing of this TCR beta chain was carried out in a study of shared clonotypes between healthy human individuals. At the level of the study: Ranging from 18 to 49 in age, donors were two women and a few men. Study-level results: In general, naive subsets displayed greater estimated richness than memory subsets did. Sharing across a handful of donors was seen in around 5% of naive CD4 clonotypes.

Germline values: CDR1 SGHTA, CDR2 FQGTGA. V shed 2 bases, J shed 4 bases, and the junction held 6 bases outside the gene matches. The CDR3 spans 15 residues. The assay was immunoSEQ multiplex PCR, and TCRdb's table has in-frame clones only and misses some. Of a few million clones listed, roughly 93% are singletons. Points on this clone: What it binds is not known.

The receptor was derived from a man aged 18 to 29 in good health. Some clones in this sample may be carry-over from other donors' samples. This sequence joins TRBV7-3 and TRBJ2-3; the match to TRBD2 covers 7 bases. Sequencing was carried out using naive CD4+ T cells from PBMCs. This sample's subset: CD45RA+ positively selected. The chain's CDR3 is CASSLFAGVADTQYF. The CDR3 DNA follows: TGTGCCAGCAGCTTATTTGCGGGAGTGGCAGATACGCAGTATTTT.